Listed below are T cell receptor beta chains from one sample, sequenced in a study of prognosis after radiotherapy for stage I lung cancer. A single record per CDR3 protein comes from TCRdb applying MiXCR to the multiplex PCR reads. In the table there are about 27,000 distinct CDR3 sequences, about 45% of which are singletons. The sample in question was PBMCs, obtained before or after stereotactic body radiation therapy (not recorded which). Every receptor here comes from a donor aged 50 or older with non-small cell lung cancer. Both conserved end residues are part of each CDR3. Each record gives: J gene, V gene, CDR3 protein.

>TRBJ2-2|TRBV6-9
CASSLSRRAGTGELFF
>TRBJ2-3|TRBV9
CASSVGGGSVGDTQYF
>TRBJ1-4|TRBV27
CASRQRGQTNEKLFF
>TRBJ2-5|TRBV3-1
CASSSGGALETQYF
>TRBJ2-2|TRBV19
CASTPREGAGGFAGELFF
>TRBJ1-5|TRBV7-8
CASRFRGGQTQHF
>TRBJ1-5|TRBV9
CASSHTGGRNQPQHF
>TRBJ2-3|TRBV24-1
CATSAPGLFWDTQYF
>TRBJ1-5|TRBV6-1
CASSSGTVNQPQHF
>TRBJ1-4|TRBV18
CASSPQGSFAEKLFF
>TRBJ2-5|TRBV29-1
CSVGTSGREETQYF
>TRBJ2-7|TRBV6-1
CASSLGTGGGYEQYF